This entry lists 7 T cell receptor beta chains sequenced from one sample in a study of blood T cell repertoires in COVID-19. Some clones are missing from TCRdb's copy, which holds only in-frame ones; the method was immunoSEQ multiplex PCR. The sample includes fewer than 85,000 clones, around 77% of them seen just once. Sequenced: peripheral blood. The receptors here all came from a man in his 70s with COVID-19, enrolled during active disease.

Notes on this clone: It may be a read error: a sequence one base away is much more abundant. This rearrangement joins TRBV5-6 to TRBJ1-2, with D tentatively TRBD1 (6 bases). CDR3 length equals 13 residues. The V end lost 0 bases, the J end lost 5 bases, and 8 bases lay between the germline ends. CDR1 and CDR2 from the germline V gene are SGHDT and YYEEEE. The DNA of the CDR3 is TGTGCCAGCAGCTTGGACAGGGAATATGGCTACACCTTC. It specifies CASSLDREYGYTF.

The chain links TRBV24-1 to TRBJ2-2, with 7 bases aligning to TRBD1. V lost 2 bases to trimming and J lost 3 bases; unmatched junction nucleotides: 5. The germline V gene has CDR1 KGHDR and CDR2 SFDVKD. The CDR3 is made up of 16 amino acids. CDR3 bases: TGTGCCACCAGTGATTCGCTAACAGGGGACACCGGGGAGCTGTTTTTT. The encoded protein is CATSDSLTGDTGELFF.

The chain couples TRBV10-3 to TRBJ2-7, with D possibly TRBD2 on 5 matching bases. The germline gives CDR1 ENHRY, CDR2 SYGVKD. Trimming pared 2 bases from V and 0 bases from J, leaving 17 bases between. This CDR3 has 17 residues. The CDR3 coding sequence is TGTGCCATCAGTGAGCTTGGTAGCTCAACTAGCTCCTACGAGCAGTACTTC. Translation gives CAISELGSSTSSYEQYF.

This sequence joins TRBV6-5 and TRBJ2-7; the match to TRBD2 covers 8 bases. J lost 6 bases, V lost 6 bases, and 7 bases had no gene match. The length of the CDR3 is 13 residues. Germline CDR1 MNHEY, CDR2 SVGAGI. The chain's CDR3 is CASRPPAGAEQYF. CDR3 nucleotide sequence: TGTGCCAGCAGGCCCCCAGCGGGAGCCGAGCAGTACTTC.

The chain is built from TRBV28 and TRBJ1-6; a possible D gene is TRBD1 (6 bases). This CDR3 has 16 amino acids. Deletions cut 3 bases from V and 7 bases from J, with 16 bases between. Looked up from germline, CDR1 is MDHEN and CDR2 is SYDVKM. CDR3 protein: CASSFPIQGINSPLHF. The CDR3 DNA follows: TGTGCCAGCAGTTTTCCGATACAGGGAATCAATTCACCCCTCCACTTT.

J is TRBJ1-2 and V is TRBV24-1, with TRBD1 matching over 9 bases. The CDR3 is 12 amino acids. The germline V gene encodes CDR1 KGHDR and CDR2 SFDVKD. V was clipped by 9 bases and J by 8 bases; unmatched bases: 6. The CDR3 loop is CATSGTGRGYTF. CDR3 in DNA: TGTGCCACCTCCGGGACAGGGAGGGGCTACACCTTC.

The gene calls are TRBV2 and TRBJ1-5; 7 bases align to TRBD1. CDR3 length: 14 amino acids. The germline CDR1 and CDR2 sequences are SNHLY and FYNNEI. The trim removed 4 bases at V and 7 bases at J, leaving 7 bases unmatched. CDR3: CASSVNRGGQPQHF. Here the CDR3 DNA reads TGTGCCAGCAGTGTCAACAGGGGCGGGCAGCCCCAGCATTTT.